This T cell receptor beta chain was observed in a study of cytomegalovirus exposure and HLA in healthy donors. This CDR3 comprises 15 residues. The germline gives CDR1 MDHEN, CDR2 SYDVKM. V shed 2 bases and J 7 bases; nucleotides not matched to a gene: 10. TCRdb's table, derived via immunoSEQ multiplex PCR, lists solely in-frame clones and lacks some. In the table there are about 360,000 clones, roughly 90% of which are singletons. This clone appeared once. Donors were drawn from the roughly 110-subject validation cohort, separate from the approximately 700-subject first cohort. The TCR sequence derives from a woman younger than 35 in good health and CMV-seronegative. V usage is TRBV28 and J usage is TRBJ2-7, with 8 bases matching TRBD1. Sequenced sample: PBMCs. The CDR3 coding sequence is TGTGCCAGCAGTTTAGGACAGGGCTTTTCGTCGGAGCAGTACTTC. Protein sequence: CASSLGQGFSSEQYF.